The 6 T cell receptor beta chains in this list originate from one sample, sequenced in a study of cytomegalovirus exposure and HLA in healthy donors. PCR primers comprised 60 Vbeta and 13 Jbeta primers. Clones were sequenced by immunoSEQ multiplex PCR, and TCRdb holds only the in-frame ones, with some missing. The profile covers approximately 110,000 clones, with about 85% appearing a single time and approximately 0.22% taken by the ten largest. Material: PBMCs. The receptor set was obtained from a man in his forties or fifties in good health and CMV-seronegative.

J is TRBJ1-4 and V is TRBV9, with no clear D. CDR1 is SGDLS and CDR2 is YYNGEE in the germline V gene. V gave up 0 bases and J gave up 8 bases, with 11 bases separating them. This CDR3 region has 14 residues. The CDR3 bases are TGTGCCAGCAGCGTAGGGGCGCATGGGGAAAAACTGTTTTTT. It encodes CASSVGAHGEKLFF.

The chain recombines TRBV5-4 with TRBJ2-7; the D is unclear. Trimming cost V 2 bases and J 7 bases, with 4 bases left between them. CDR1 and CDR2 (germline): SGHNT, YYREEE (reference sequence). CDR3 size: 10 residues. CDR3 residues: CASSFGEQYF. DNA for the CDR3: TGTGCCAGCAGCTTCGGTGAGCAGTACTTC.

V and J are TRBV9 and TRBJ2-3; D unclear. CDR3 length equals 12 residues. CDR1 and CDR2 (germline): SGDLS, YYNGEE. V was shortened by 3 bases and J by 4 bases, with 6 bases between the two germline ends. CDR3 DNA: TGTGCCAGCAGCGCCCTAGCAGATACGCAGTATTTT. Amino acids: CASSALADTQYF.

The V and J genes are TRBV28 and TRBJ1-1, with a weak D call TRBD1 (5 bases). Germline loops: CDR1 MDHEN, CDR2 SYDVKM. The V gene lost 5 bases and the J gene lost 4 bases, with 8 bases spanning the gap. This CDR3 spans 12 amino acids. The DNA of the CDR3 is TGTGCCAGCAGTCGGGGGTCCACTGAAGCTTTCTTT. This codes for CASSRGSTEAFF.

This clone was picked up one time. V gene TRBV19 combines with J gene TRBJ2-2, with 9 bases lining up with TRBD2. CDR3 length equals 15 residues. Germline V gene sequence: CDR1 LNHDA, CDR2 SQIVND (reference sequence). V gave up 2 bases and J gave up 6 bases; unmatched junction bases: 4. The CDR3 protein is CASSILAGMAGELFF. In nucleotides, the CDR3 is TGTGCCAGTAGTATACTAGCGGGAATGGCCGGGGAGCTGTTTTTT.

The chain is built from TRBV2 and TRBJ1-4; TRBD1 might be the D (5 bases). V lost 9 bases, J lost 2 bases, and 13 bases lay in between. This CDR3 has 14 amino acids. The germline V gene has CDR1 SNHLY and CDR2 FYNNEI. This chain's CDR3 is CARQGLTTNEKLFF. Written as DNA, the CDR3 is TGTGCCAGGCAGGGTTTAACTACTAATGAAAAACTGTTTTTT.